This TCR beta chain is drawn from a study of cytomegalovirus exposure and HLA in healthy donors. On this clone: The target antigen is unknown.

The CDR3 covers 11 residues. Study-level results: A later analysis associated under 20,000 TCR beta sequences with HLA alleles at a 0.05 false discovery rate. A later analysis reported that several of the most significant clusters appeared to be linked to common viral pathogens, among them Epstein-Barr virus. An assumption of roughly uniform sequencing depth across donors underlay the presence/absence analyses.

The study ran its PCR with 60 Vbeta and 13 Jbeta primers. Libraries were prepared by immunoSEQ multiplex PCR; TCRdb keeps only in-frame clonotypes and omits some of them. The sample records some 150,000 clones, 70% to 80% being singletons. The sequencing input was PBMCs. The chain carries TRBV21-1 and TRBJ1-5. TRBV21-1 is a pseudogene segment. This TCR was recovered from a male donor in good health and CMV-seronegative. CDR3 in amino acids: CASSTHQPQHF. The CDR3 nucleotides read TGTGCCAGCAGCACTCATCAGCCCCAGCATTTT.